This entry is about one TCR beta chain. This specimen belongs to a study of blood T cell repertoires in COVID-19. This CDR3 has 16 residues. Per germline, CDR1 LGHNA and CDR2 YNFKEQ. The V end lost 0 bases, the J end lost 5 bases, and 16 bases lay between the germline ends. The method was immunoSEQ multiplex PCR; TCRdb's version includes in-frame clones alone and lacks a portion of them. The sample lists about 190,000 clones, around 80% occurring once. The origin of this receptor is a woman of 80 years or more with COVID-19, enrolled during active disease. The chain carries TRBV4-2 and TRBJ2-5, with D tentatively TRBD1 (7 bases). The sequencing input was peripheral blood. The CDR3 nucleotides read TGTGCCAGCAGCCAAGAGACAGGGAGGCACGGGGAGACCCAGTACTTC. Its protein product is CASSQETGRHGETQYF.